Below, 25 T cell receptor beta chains from the same sample are listed, as sequenced in a study of T cell changes during pregnancy in multiple sclerosis. Repertoires were generated with immunoSEQ multiplex PCR, while TCRdb's copy carries only in-frame clones and drops some. The repertoire has over 55,000 clones, about 87% of them found once; the top ten carry approximately 5%. The sequencing input was peripheral blood from another person, used as feeder cells. The receptor set was obtained from a human donor whose cells served as feeder cells for cultures in a pregnancy study.

The chain couples TRBV28 to TRBJ2-7; 12 bases map to TRBD1. With V trimmed by 6 bases and J by 7 bases, 13 bases remained unmatched. This CDR3 region has 16 residues. Germline CDR1 MDHEN, CDR2 SYDVKM. CDR3 loop: CASSSTGTGGAREQYF. The CDR3 bases are TGTGCCAGCAGCTCTACGGGGACAGGGGGCGCGAGGGAGCAGTACTTC.

V usage is TRBV6-1 and J usage is TRBJ2-6; D uncertain. The germline CDR1 and CDR2 sequences are MNHNS and SASEGT. The CDR3 totals 16 residues. V lost 2 bases and J 0 bases, leaving 8 bases between the germline ends. The CDR3 spells CASSEHSLSGANVLTF. The CDR3 DNA follows: TGTGCCAGCAGTGAACACTCCCTCTCTGGGGCCAACGTCCTGACTTTC.

The chain carries TRBV30 and TRBJ1-1; D might be TRBD1 (5 bases). Germline CDR1 GTSNPN, CDR2 SVGIG (reference sequence). The ends were cut back, 1 base at V and 4 bases at J, with 7 bases in the middle. The length of the CDR3 is 12 residues. CDR3 amino acids: CAWSGGTTEAFF. In DNA form, the CDR3 reads TGTGCCTGGAGTGGGGGGACCACTGAAGCTTTCTTT.

The chain joins TRBV6-6 to TRBJ1-5; the D gene is possibly TRBD1 (6 bases). Germline CDR1 MNHNY, CDR2 SVGAGI (reference sequence). The CDR3 is 14 amino acids. The germline V and J ends were trimmed by 4 bases and 4 bases, with 11 bases remaining between them. CDR3 residues: CASSLEGGNQPQHF. Written as DNA, the CDR3 is TGTGCCAGCAGTTTAGAGGGGGGAAATCAGCCCCAGCATTTT.

This clone was seen once. The chain recombines TRBV14 with TRBJ1-6; D is unresolved. Trimming left V 1 base short and J 7 bases short, with 8 bases between. Germline V gene lookup returns CDR1 SGHDN and CDR2 FVKESK. The CDR3 is 14 residues long. As DNA, the CDR3 is TGTGCCAGCAGCCAAGTCGATGCAAATTCACCCCTCCACTTT. This encodes CASSQVDANSPLHF.

This chain uses TRBV7-9 with TRBJ1-4; D unclear. The V gene's germline CDR1 is SEHNR and CDR2 FQNEAQ (reference sequence). There are 14 residues in the CDR3. V lost 2 bases to trimming and J lost 3 bases, with 7 bases between them. This chain's CDR3 is CASSLRTANEKLFF. CDR3 nucleotides: TGTGCCAGCAGCTTAAGGACGGCTAATGAAAAACTGTTTTTT.

The chain employs TRBV30 and TRBJ1-2; 8 nucleotides line up with TRBD1. Germline values: CDR1 GTSNPN, CDR2 SVGIG (reference sequence). V was clipped by 4 bases and J by 0 bases; unmatched bases: 10. This CDR3 has 16 residues. The CDR3 region has the DNA TGTGCCTGGAACCCAGTGGCAGGGGGCTCTAACTATGGCTACACCTTC. Encoded protein: CAWNPVAGGSNYGYTF.

This chain connects TRBV7-2 to TRBJ2-5; D uncertain. The CDR3 has 13 residues. Germline V lookup: CDR1 SGHTA, CDR2 FQGNSA. V was pared by 2 bases and J by 2 bases, with 6 bases between. CDR3 amino acids: CASSLNRQETQYF. The DNA for the CDR3 is TGTGCCAGCAGCTTAAATCGACAAGAGACCCAGTACTTC.

J is TRBJ2-3 and V is TRBV13; 15 bases match TRBD2. The germline V gene encodes CDR1 PRHDT and CDR2 FYEKMQ (reference sequence). CDR3 length: 16 amino acids. Trimming removed 7 bases from V and 6 bases from J; junction bases left unmatched: 8. The CDR3 loop reads CASTPRGTSGRDTQYF. In DNA form, the CDR3 reads TGTGCCAGCACCCCTCGGGGGACTAGCGGGAGGGATACGCAGTATTTT.

The chain is built from TRBV9 and TRBJ2-7; a possible D gene is TRBD2 (6 bases). The CDR3 consists of 14 residues. The V end was cut by 2 bases, the J end by 5 bases, with 14 bases between. Germline V gene sequence: CDR1 SGDLS, CDR2 YYNGEE. The CDR3 here is CASSVSGGSDEQYF. In DNA, the CDR3 is TGTGCCAGCAGCGTTAGCGGAGGAAGCGACGAGCAGTACTTC.

This clone was observed a single time. The chain employs TRBV7-3 and TRBJ2-1, with D unclear. V shed 6 bases and J shed 3 bases, with 15 bases lying between them. The CDR3 spans 15 residues. Germline CDR1 and CDR2: SGHTA and FQGTGA. This CDR3 reads CASSPSVTIYNEQFF. CDR3 nucleotides: TGTGCCAGCAGTCCCTCCGTGACGATCTACAATGAGCAGTTCTTC. Full variable domain (rest looked up from reference TRBV7-3 and TRBJ2-1): GAGVSQTPSNKVTEKGKYVELRCDPISGHTALYWYRQSLGQGPEFLIYFQGTGAADDSGLPNDRFFAVRPEGSVSTLKIQRTERGDSAVYLCASSPSVTIYNEQFFGPGTRLTVL.

The rearrangement joins TRBV28 to TRBJ1-1, with a possible D match to TRBD1 (6 bases). Germline CDR1 MDHEN, CDR2 SYDVKM. This CDR3 region has 12 residues. The V gene lost 6 bases and the J gene lost 8 bases, with 13 bases spanning the gap. This CDR3 reads CASRLQGSEAFF. The CDR3, as DNA: TGTGCCAGCAGGCTACAGGGCTCGGAAGCTTTCTTT.

The chain is built from TRBV5-1 and TRBJ1-3, with 8 bases aligning to TRBD1. This CDR3 spans 15 amino acids. The germline V gene has CDR1 SGHRS and CDR2 YFSETQ. The J segment lost 4 bases and the V segment lost 4 bases, leaving 7 bases of the junction unmatched. CDR3 DNA: TGCGCCAGCAGCCCCCGGACAGGGTCCGGAAACACCATATATTTT. Translating it yields CASSPRTGSGNTIYF.

This chain links TRBV28 with TRBJ1-2, with a tentative D call TRBD1 (5 bases). Trimming took off 11 bases at V and 3 bases at J, with 13 bases between the two ends. This CDR3 comprises 12 residues. Germline CDR1 is MDHEN and CDR2 is SYDVKM. As DNA, the CDR3 is TGTGCCGGAGGCCGGGGGGACTATGGCTACACCTTC. This translates into CAGGRGDYGYTF.

The chain employs TRBV28 and TRBJ2-3, with 10 bases lining up with TRBD2. V was clipped by 7 bases and J by 4 bases; unmatched bases: 8. This CDR3 is built from 15 residues. From germline, CDR1 is MDHEN and CDR2 SYDVKM. The CDR3 DNA reads TGTGCCAGCACCTCTAGCGGGAGTAGGGCAGATACGCAGTATTTT. Protein sequence: CASTSSGSRADTQYF.

J is TRBJ2-1 and V is TRBV5-4; the D is unclear. The germline CDR1 and CDR2 sequences are SGHNT and YYREEE (reference sequence). The CDR3 has 12 residues. V was pared by 1 base and J by 10 bases, with 9 bases between. The CDR3 nucleotides read TGTGCCAGCAGCTTGCCGTTCGACGAGCAGTTCTTC. This translates into CASSLPFDEQFF.

V usage is TRBV7-3 and J usage is TRBJ1-6; 8 bases fit TRBD1. V shed 5 bases and J 7 bases; nucleotides not matched to a gene: 4. The CDR3 has 14 residues. In germline, CDR1 is SGHTA, CDR2 FQGTGA. The DNA of the CDR3 is TGTGCCAGCAGCCAGGGACAGGCAAATTCACCCCTCCACTTT. Translation gives CASSQGQANSPLHF.

V usage is TRBV6-1 and J usage is TRBJ1-2; perhaps TRBD1 as D (6 bases). Germline assignment: CDR1 MNHNS and CDR2 SASEGT. The V end lost 1 base, the J end lost 4 bases, and 13 bases lay between the germline ends. The CDR3 runs 15 residues. For the CDR3, the DNA is TGTGCCAGCAGTGAAGAAGGAGGGGGGAGCTATGGCTACACCTTC. This gives the protein CASSEEGGGSYGYTF.

The chain recombines TRBV9 with TRBJ2-1; 10 nucleotides line up with TRBD2. The CDR3 covers 16 residues. Germline values: CDR1 SGDLS, CDR2 YYNGEE. Unmatched junction bases numbered 7, after V lost 0 bases and J lost 7 bases. CDR3: CASSVGGTSVLNEQFF. Written as DNA, the CDR3 is TGTGCCAGCAGCGTAGGCGGGACTAGCGTCCTGAATGAGCAGTTCTTC.

This clone has only a few counts. The gene calls are TRBV19 and TRBJ2-3; 7 bases agree with TRBD2. Germline lookup yields CDR1 LNHDA and CDR2 SQIVND (reference sequence). The CDR3 is 14 residues long. V lost 5 bases, J lost 5 bases, and 7 bases stayed unmatched. In nucleotides, the CDR3 is TGTGCCAGTAGTCTGGCTAGCGGAGGAGATACGCAGTATTTT. Translating it yields CASSLASGGDTQYF. The full variable domain, in which reference TRBV19 and TRBJ2-3 provide the parts outside the CDR3, is DGGITQSPKYLFRKEGQNVTLSCEQNLNHDAMYWYRQDPGQGLRLIYYSQIVNDFQKGDIAEGYSVSREKKESFPLTVTSAQKNPTAFYLCASSLASGGDTQYFGPGTRLTVL.

V gene TRBV5-1 combines with J gene TRBJ2-5, with 8 bases that match TRBD1. The germline V gene encodes CDR1 SGHRS and CDR2 YFSETQ. Trimming at V came to 8 bases and at J to 2 bases, leaving 11 bases not matched to a gene. The CDR3 loop spans 15 amino acids. The DNA of the CDR3 is TGCGCCAGTCTTTCGACAGGGGCCCCGCAAGAGACCCAGTACTTC. It specifies CASLSTGAPQETQYF.

This chain connects TRBV5-1 to TRBJ1-2; TRBD1 agrees at 8 bases. The CDR3 totals 14 residues. With V trimmed by 0 bases and J by 8 bases, 6 bases remained unmatched. The V gene's germline CDR1 is SGHRS and CDR2 YFSETQ. CDR3 residues: CASSLAGGDEGYTF. The CDR3 bases are TGCGCCAGCAGCTTGGCAGGGGGCGACGAGGGCTACACCTTC.

The rearrangement joins TRBV6-4 to TRBJ2-5; D may be TRBD1 or TRBD2 (5 bases each). CDR1 is MRHNA, CDR2 SNTAGT, per germline. V was trimmed by 5 bases and J by 4 bases, leaving 11 bases between them. The CDR3 is 13 residues long. The CDR3 loop reads CASSRDPGETQYF. CDR3 in DNA: TGTGCCAGCAGTCGGGACCCCGGAGAGACCCAGTACTTC.

This chain links TRBV2 with TRBJ2-4, with D perhaps TRBD2 (7 bases). V lost 7 bases, J lost 2 bases, and 15 bases lay in between. In germline, CDR1 is SNHLY, CDR2 FYNNEI. There are 15 residues in the CDR3. The CDR3 bases are TGTGCCAGCATGGGGGGGGCGGAATCCAAAAACATTCAGTACTTC. Protein: CASMGGAESKNIQYF.

V gene TRBV7-2 combines with J gene TRBJ2-1, with 8 bases aligning to TRBD2. The CDR3 has 17 residues. V dropped 1 base and J dropped 5; count of bases not matched to a gene: 10. CDR1 is SGHTA, CDR2 FQGNSA, per germline. Written as DNA, the CDR3 is TGTGCCAGCAGCTTAGGGGGGCCGGGACTAGGGCACAATGAGCAGTTCTTC. Amino acid sequence: CASSLGGPGLGHNEQFF.